This T cell receptor (beta chain) was sequenced for a study of T cell changes during pregnancy in multiple sclerosis. Measured with immunoSEQ multiplex PCR; TCRdb has only the in-frame clones, and not every one. The sample yields about 51,000 clones, 93% seen once. The V and J ends lost 7 bases and 5 bases, in that order; junction bases with no gene match: 10. From germline, CDR1 is MNHNY and CDR2 SVGAGI (reference sequence). This CDR3 region has 15 residues. The source material was peripheral blood, sampled in the second trimester of pregnancy. This receptor was taken from a female donor with multiple sclerosis, enrolled in a pregnancy study. The V call is TRBV6-6, the J call TRBJ1-4, with TRBD1 identical over 7 bases. CDR3 DNA sequence: TGTGCCAGCAACGGCCAGGGACAGACGAATGAAAAACTGTTTTTT. This sequence encodes CASNGQGQTNEKLFF.